This T cell receptor beta chain was identified during a study of blood T cell repertoires in COVID-19. Whole-study context: The study drew acute and convalescent COVID-19 samples from the United States, Italy and Spain.

Using immunoSEQ multiplex PCR, the repertoire was profiled, and TCRdb retains in-frame clones only, with some absent. This table has roughly 500,000 clones, around 89% appearing once. The study assigned cohorts using participant-reported clinical history. Germline CDR1 KGHDR, CDR2 SFDVKD. The V end was cut by 9 bases, the J end by 5 bases, with 12 bases between. The CDR3 covers 13 residues. This sequence joins TRBV24-1 and TRBJ1-4; a possible D gene is TRBD1 (5 bases). This TCR was sampled from a woman aged 40 to 49 who had recovered from COVID-19. Sequenced material: PBMCs or T cells enriched from blood (not recorded which). For the CDR3, the DNA is TGTGCCACCTTTCGGGGGGGGAATGAAAAACTGTTTTTT. This gives the protein CATFRGGNEKLFF.